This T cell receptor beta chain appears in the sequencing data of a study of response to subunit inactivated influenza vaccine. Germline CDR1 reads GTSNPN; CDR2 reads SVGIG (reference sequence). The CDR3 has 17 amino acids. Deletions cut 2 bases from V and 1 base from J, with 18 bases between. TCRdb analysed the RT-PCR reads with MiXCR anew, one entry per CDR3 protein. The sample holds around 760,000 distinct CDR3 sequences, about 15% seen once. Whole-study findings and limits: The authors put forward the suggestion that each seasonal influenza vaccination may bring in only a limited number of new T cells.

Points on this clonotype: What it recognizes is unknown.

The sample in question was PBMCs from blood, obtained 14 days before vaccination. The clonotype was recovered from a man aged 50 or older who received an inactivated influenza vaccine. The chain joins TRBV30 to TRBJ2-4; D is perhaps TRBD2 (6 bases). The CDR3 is CAWSRAGIMLAKNIQYF. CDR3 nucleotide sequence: TGTGCCTGGAGTCGGGCGGGAATCATGCTGGCCAAAAACATTCAGTACTTC.